This T cell receptor beta chain derives from a study of cytomegalovirus exposure and HLA in healthy donors. Study findings and constraints: Later work showed greater clonal expansion in HLA-associated TCR beta chains than in equally common others. According to an earlier analysis, most TCR beta V segments yielded productive rearrangements about 87% or about 30% of the time.

To note about this clone: What it binds is unknown.

The CDR3 extends over 13 amino acids. Germline CDR1 GTSNPN, CDR2 SVGIG (reference sequence). Losses at the gene ends were 5 bases for V and 11 bases for J; bases not matched to a gene: 11. The PCR had 60 Vbeta and 13 Jbeta primers. Assay used: immunoSEQ multiplex PCR; TCRdb lists only in-frame clones, some missing. Of some 100,000 clones in the sample, about 75% were seen once. The sample comprised PBMCs. This chain uses TRBV30 with TRBJ2-5, with TRBD1 identical over 10 bases. The TCR sequence derives from a male donor in good health and CMV-seropositive. The CDR3 DNA follows: TGTGCCTGGGGAGCGCGGGACAGGGGTGAGCAGTACTTC. Its translation is CAWGARDRGEQYF.